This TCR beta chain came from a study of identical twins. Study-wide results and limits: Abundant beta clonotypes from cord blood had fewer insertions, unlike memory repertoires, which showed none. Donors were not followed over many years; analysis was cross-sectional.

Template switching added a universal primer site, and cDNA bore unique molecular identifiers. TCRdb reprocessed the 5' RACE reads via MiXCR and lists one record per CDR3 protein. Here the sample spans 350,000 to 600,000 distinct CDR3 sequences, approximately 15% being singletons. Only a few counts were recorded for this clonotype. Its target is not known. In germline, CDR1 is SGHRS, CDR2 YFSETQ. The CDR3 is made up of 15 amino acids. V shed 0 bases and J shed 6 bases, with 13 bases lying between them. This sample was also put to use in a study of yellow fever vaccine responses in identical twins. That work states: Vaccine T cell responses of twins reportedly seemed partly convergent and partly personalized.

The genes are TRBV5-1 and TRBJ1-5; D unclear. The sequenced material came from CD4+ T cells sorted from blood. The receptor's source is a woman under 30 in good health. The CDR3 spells CASSLAPNWAQPQHF. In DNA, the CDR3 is TGCGCCAGCAGCTTGGCTCCTAATTGGGCTCAGCCCCAGCATTTT. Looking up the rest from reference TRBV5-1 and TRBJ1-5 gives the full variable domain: KAGVTQTPRYLIKTRGQQVTLSCSPISGHRSVSWYQQTPGQGLQFLFEYFSETQRNKGNFPGRFSGRQFSNSRSEMNVSTLELGDSALYLCASSLAPNWAQPQHFGDGTRLSIL.